This T cell receptor beta chain was sequenced in a study of T cell changes during pregnancy in multiple sclerosis. Only in-frame clones appear in the TCRdb table, and some are missing; sequencing was by immunoSEQ multiplex PCR. Here the sample spans tens of thousands of clones, 93% being singletons. This clone was counted a single time. The germline gives CDR1 LNHDA, CDR2 SQIVND (reference sequence). V shed 5 bases, J shed 4 bases, and the junction held 8 bases outside the gene matches. CDR3 length equals 16 residues. The clonotype originates from a female donor with multiple sclerosis, enrolled in a pregnancy study. The sample here was peripheral blood, taken after pregnancy. This rearrangement joins TRBV19 to TRBJ2-3; 11 bases align to TRBD1. The CDR3 DNA sequence: TGTGCCAGTAGTCATTACCCGGGACAGGGGGCAGATACGCAGTATTTT. It codes for CASSHYPGQGADTQYF.